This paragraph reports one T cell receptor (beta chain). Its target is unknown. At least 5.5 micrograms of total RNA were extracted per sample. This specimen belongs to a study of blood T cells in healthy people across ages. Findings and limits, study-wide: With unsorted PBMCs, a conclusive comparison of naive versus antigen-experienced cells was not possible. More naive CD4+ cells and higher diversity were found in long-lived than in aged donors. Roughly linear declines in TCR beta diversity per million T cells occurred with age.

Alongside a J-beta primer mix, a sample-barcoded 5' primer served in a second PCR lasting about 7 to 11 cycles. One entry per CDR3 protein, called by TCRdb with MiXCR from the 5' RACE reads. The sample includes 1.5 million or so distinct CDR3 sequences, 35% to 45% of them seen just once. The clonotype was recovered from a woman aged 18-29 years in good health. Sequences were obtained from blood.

In nucleotides, the CDR3 is TGTGCCAGCAGTTTATCGTGGCGACGGAAGAACACTGAAGCTTTCTTT. Its translation: CASSLSWRRKNTEAFF. The chain is built from TRBV27 and TRBJ1-1; no definite D call. The CDR3 has 16 amino acids. V was cut by 0 bases and J by 1 base, with 12 bases left in between. Looked up from germline, CDR1 is MNHEY and CDR2 is SMNVEV (reference sequence).